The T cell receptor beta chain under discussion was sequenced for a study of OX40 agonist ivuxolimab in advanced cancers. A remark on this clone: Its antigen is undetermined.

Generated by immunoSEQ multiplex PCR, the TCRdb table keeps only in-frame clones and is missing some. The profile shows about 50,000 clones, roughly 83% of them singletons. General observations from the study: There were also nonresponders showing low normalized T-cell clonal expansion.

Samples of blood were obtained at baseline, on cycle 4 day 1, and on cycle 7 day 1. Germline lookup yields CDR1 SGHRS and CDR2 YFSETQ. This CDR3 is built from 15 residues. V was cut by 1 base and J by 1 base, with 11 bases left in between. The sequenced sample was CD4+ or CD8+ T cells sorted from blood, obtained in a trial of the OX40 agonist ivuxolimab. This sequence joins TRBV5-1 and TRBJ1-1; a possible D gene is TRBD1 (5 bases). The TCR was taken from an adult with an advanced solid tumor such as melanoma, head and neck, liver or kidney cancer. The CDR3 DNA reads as TGCGCCAGCAGCTTGAGTGGGACTACGAACACTGAAGCTTTCTTT. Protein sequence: CASSLSGTTNTEAFF. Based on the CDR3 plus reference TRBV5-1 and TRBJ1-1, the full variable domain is KAGVTQTPRYLIKTRGQQVTLSCSPISGHRSVSWYQQTPGQGLQFLFEYFSETQRNKGNFPGRFSGRQFSNSRSEMNVSTLELGDSALYLCASSLSGTTNTEAFFGQGTRLTVV.